These T cell receptor beta chains were read from a single sample in a study of CD8 T cells in Susac syndrome. TCRdb re-called the immunoSEQ multiplex PCR reads through MiXCR, storing one row per CDR3 protein. The data hold roughly 200,000 distinct CDR3 sequences, with over 85% observed a single time. The sample taken for sequencing was CD4+ T cells from PBMCs. Receptor source: a human donor in good health. Both conserved end residues are part of each CDR3. The D gene is left open where the match is weak. Clone size is given for some rows only: seen once, a few or many times, or a class if the clone is expanded.

j_call | d_call | v_call | clone_size | cdr3_aa | cdr3_nt
TRBJ2-7 | TRBD1 | TRBV20-1 | once | CSAQGAEQYF | TGCAGTGCCCAGGGGGCCGAGCAGTACTTC
TRBJ2-1 | TRBD2 | TRBV15 | NA | CATSRGSTSGRASYNEQFF | TGTGCCACCAGCAGAGGTAGTACTAGCGGGAGGGCCTCATACAATGAGCAGTTCTTC
TRBJ2-5 | NA | TRBV2 | NA | CASSERKETQYF | TGTGCCAGCAGTGAAAGGAAAGAGACCCAGTACTTC
TRBJ2-1 | TRBD2 | TRBV19 | NA | CASTSGLAGYNEQFF | TGTGCCAGTACCTCGGGGCTAGCGGGGTACAATGAGCAGTTCTTC
TRBJ2-5 | NA | TRBV11-2 | NA | CASSRSPVQGRETQYF | TGTGCCAGCAGCCGATCCCCTGTCCAGGGGAGAGAGACCCAGTACTTC
TRBJ1-2 | NA | TRBV29-1 | NA | CSAGTVGGYTF | TGCAGCGCTGGGACCGTGGGCGGCTACACCTTC
TRBJ2-7 | NA | TRBV5-1 | NA | CASSFNRAYEQYF | TGCGCCAGCAGCTTCAACAGGGCCTACGAGCAGTACTTC
TRBJ1-4 | TRBD1 | TRBV27 | NA | CASRRTGPNEKLFF | TGTGCCAGCAGACGGACAGGGCCTAATGAAAAACTGTTTTTT
TRBJ1-2 | NA | TRBV29-1 | NA | CSAAAVNYGYTF | TGCAGCGCCGCTGCCGTTAACTATGGCTACACCTTC
TRBJ1-1 | NA | TRBV7-2 | NA | CASSPSPQGHTEAFF | TGTGCCAGCAGCCCTAGCCCACAGGGACACACTGAAGCTTTCTTT
TRBJ2-1 | TRBD1 | TRBV24-1 | NA | CATSDLRQGADEQFF | TGTGCCACCAGTGATTTAAGACAGGGGGCCGATGAGCAGTTCTTC
TRBJ2-1 | NA | TRBV29-1 | NA | CSASSYRSWEQFF | TGCAGCGCGAGTTCTTACAGGAGTTGGGAGCAGTTCTTC
TRBJ1-5 | TRBD1 | TRBV2 | NA | CASRVTGGNQPQHF | TGTGCCAGCAGGGTGACAGGGGGCAATCAGCCCCAGCATTTT
TRBJ1-2 | NA | TRBV29-1 | NA | CSVLDGNYGYTF | TGCAGCGTACTGGACGGCAACTATGGCTACACCTTC
TRBJ2-5 | TRBD1 | TRBV29-1 | NA | CSAKGDRGSETQYF | TGCAGCGCCAAGGGAGACAGGGGTTCGGAGACCCAGTACTTC
TRBJ1-1 | NA | TRBV12-3/TRBV12-4 | NA | CASTPLLNTEAFF | TGTGCCAGCACCCCCTTACTGAACACTGAAGCTTTCTTT
TRBJ2-5 | TRBD1 | TRBV24-1 | NA | CATSDRTDGETQYF | TGTGCCACTTCGGACAGGACCGACGGGGAGACCCAGTACTTC
TRBJ1-5 | TRBD1 | TRBV24-1 | NA | CATSDPYPGRTGDRRNQPQHF | TGTGCCACCAGTGACCCATATCCGGGTCGAACGGGGGACAGACGGAATCAGCCCCAGCATTTT
TRBJ2-2 | TRBD2 | TRBV29-1 | NA | CSVAGTSGRTGELFF | TGCAGCGTTGCTGGGACTAGCGGCCGTACCGGGGAGCTGTTTTTT
TRBJ2-4 | NA | TRBV28 | NA | CASTNTQGGRPIQYF | TGTGCCAGCACCAACACCCAGGGGGGCCGGCCCATTCAGTACTTC
TRBJ1-6 | NA | TRBV12-3/TRBV12-4 | NA | CASSPPAGSSLHF | TGTGCCAGCAGTCCCCCGGCGGGATCGTCCCTCCACTTT
TRBJ2-1 | TRBD1 | TRBV30 | NA | CAWSGPRTGTRYNEQFF | TGTGCCTGGAGTGGACCGAGGACAGGGACAAGATACAATGAGCAGTTCTTC
TRBJ2-5 | NA | TRBV20-1 | NA | CSAREMGGRGETQYF | TGCAGTGCTAGAGAGATGGGGGGCCGTGGGGAGACCCAGTACTTC
TRBJ2-1 | TRBD1 | TRBV7-8 | NA | CASSLRQGRDEQFF | TGTGCCAGCAGCTTAAGACAGGGGAGAGATGAGCAGTTCTTC
TRBJ2-1 | NA | TRBV20-1 | NA | CSAPMTRPLDNEQFF | TGCAGTGCTCCTATGACTAGACCCCTCGACAATGAGCAGTTCTTC
TRBJ1-4 | NA | TRBV18 | NA | CASSPQGRGEKLFF | TGTGCCAGCTCACCACAGGGGAGAGGTGAAAAACTGTTTTTT
TRBJ1-1 | NA | TRBV3-1 | NA | CASSQARGPATEAFF | TGTGCCAGCAGCCAAGCCAGGGGTCCGGCGACTGAAGCTTTCTTT
TRBJ1-6 | NA | TRBV6-5 | NA | CASSYARSPLHF | TGTGCCAGCAGTTACGCGCGATCACCCCTCCACTTT
TRBJ2-1 | NA | TRBV4-1 | NA | CASSQDLVGGIYNEQFF | TGCGCCAGCAGCCAAGATCTTGTCGGGGGCATCTACAATGAGCAGTTCTTC
TRBJ2-7 | NA | TRBV5-1 | NA | CASSLVETYEQYF | TGCGCCAGCAGCTTAGTAGAAACCTACGAGCAGTACTTC
TRBJ2-1 | NA | TRBV29-1 | NA | CSAGLDSGSGYNEQFF | TGCAGCGCCGGATTGGACTCAGGGTCAGGCTACAATGAGCAGTTCTTC
TRBJ2-5 | TRBD2 | TRBV20-1 | NA | CSARGTSRPETQYF | TGCAGTGCTAGAGGGACTAGTCGACCAGAGACCCAGTACTTC
TRBJ1-2 | NA | TRBV20-1 | NA | CSALDRLHYGYTF | TGCAGTGCCCTAGACAGGCTGCACTATGGCTACACCTTC
TRBJ2-4 | TRBD2 | TRBV4-1 | NA | CASSQAGTSGGIQYF | TGCGCCAGCAGCCAGGCCGGGACTAGCGGGGGCATTCAGTACTTC
TRBJ2-3 | NA | TRBV6-4 | NA | CASSPLGATDTQYF | TGTGCCAGCAGTCCCTTGGGAGCGACAGATACGCAGTATTTT
TRBJ1-5 | NA | TRBV20-1 | NA | CSASIGSNQPQHF | TGCAGTGCTTCTATAGGTAGCAATCAGCCCCAGCATTTT
TRBJ2-1 | NA | TRBV19 | NA | CATRQQYNEQFF | TGTGCCACTCGACAGCAATACAATGAGCAGTTCTTC
TRBJ1-6 | TRBD1 | TRBV9 | NA | CASSTRGQSNSPLHF | TGTGCCAGCAGCACCCGGGGACAGAGTAATTCACCCCTCCACTTT
TRBJ1-4 | TRBD1 | TRBV5-1 | NA | CASSLAGTGREKLFF | TGCGCCAGCAGCTTGGCCGGGACAGGAAGAGAAAAACTGTTTTTT
TRBJ1-3 | NA | TRBV29-1 | NA | CSVLLSGNTIYF | TGCAGCGTACTCCTCTCTGGAAACACCATATATTTT
TRBJ2-3 | NA | TRBV28 | NA | CASSSVGASTDTQYF | TGTGCCAGCAGTTCAGTGGGAGCGAGCACAGATACGCAGTATTTT
TRBJ2-3 | TRBD1 | TRBV20-1 | NA | CSAMQGVVGDTQYF | TGCAGTGCTATGCAGGGGGTCGTCGGAGATACGCAGTATTTT
TRBJ1-2 | NA | TRBV28 | NA | CASRDFYGYTF | TGTGCCAGCAGGGATTTTTATGGCTACACCTTC
TRBJ1-2 | TRBD1 | TRBV19 | NA | CATETGGGYGYTF | TGTGCCACCGAGACAGGGGGGGGCTATGGCTACACCTTC
TRBJ2-7 | TRBD1 | TRBV2 | NA | CARSVGTGELYEQYF | TGTGCCAGAAGTGTCGGGACAGGGGAACTCTACGAGCAGTACTTC
TRBJ2-5 | NA | TRBV9 | once | CASSTVGGETQYF | TGTGCCAGCAGCACAGTGGGGGGAGAGACCCAGTACTTC
TRBJ2-3 | NA | TRBV12-3/TRBV12-4 | NA | CASRPPGAHTDTQYF | TGTGCCAGCAGGCCTCCAGGAGCCCACACAGATACGCAGTATTTT
TRBJ1-5 | NA | TRBV18 | few | CASSPRQSNQPQHF | TGTGCCAGCTCACCTCGACAGTCCAATCAGCCCCAGCATTTT
TRBJ2-5 | TRBD1 | TRBV28 | NA | CASTFGTGGRQETQYF | TGTGCCAGCACCTTCGGGACAGGGGGCAGACAAGAGACCCAGTACTTC
TRBJ1-2 | NA | TRBV20-1 | NA | CSAPGVGENGYTF | TGCAGTGCCCCTGGTGTGGGCGAGAATGGCTACACCTTC
TRBJ1-6 | NA | TRBV3-1 | NA | CASAVTMPYNSPLHF | TGTGCCAGCGCCGTGACTATGCCCTATAATTCACCCCTCCACTTT
TRBJ2-1 | TRBD1 | TRBV15 | NA | CATSRRGTDNEQFF | TGTGCCACCAGCAGAAGGGGGACAGACAATGAGCAGTTCTTC
TRBJ2-1 | NA | TRBV2 | few | CASSVTVYNEQFF | TGTGCCAGCAGTGTAACCGTATACAATGAGCAGTTCTTC
TRBJ2-7 | NA | TRBV28 | NA | CASGTGTASYEQYF | TGTGCCAGCGGGACTGGGACTGCCTCCTACGAGCAGTACTTC
TRBJ2-3 | TRBD2 | TRBV20-1 | NA | CSARVPPGTSGSSTDTQYF | TGCAGTGCTAGAGTACCTCCCGGGACTAGCGGGAGTTCTACAGATACGCAGTATTTT
TRBJ2-3 | NA | TRBV3-1 | NA | CASSQGLTPDTQYF | TGTGCCAGCAGCCAGGGCCTAACTCCGGATACGCAGTATTTT
TRBJ1-6 | NA | TRBV27 | NA | CASSFDNPNSPLHF | TGTGCCAGCAGTTTCGACAATCCGAATTCACCCCTCCACTTT